Reported below is one T cell receptor beta chain. The target antigen is unknown. Here the CDR3 omits its conserved ending phenylalanine or tryptophan, so a read error is the likely source. A multiplex PCR was run with 60 Vbeta primers and 13 Jbeta primers. Generated by immunoSEQ multiplex PCR, the TCRdb table keeps only in-frame clones and is missing some. The table records 150,000 to 200,000 clones, roughly 77% of them present only once. The V end was cut by 4 bases, the J end by 0 bases, with 13 bases between. Germline assignment: CDR1 SGHNT and CDR2 YYREEE (reference sequence). The CDR3 totals 15 residues. This record belongs to a study of cytomegalovirus exposure and HLA in healthy donors. Study observations and caveats: Presence/absence analyses took donor sequencing depth as roughly uniform.

The chain has TRBV5-4 and TRBJ1-1; maybe TRBD1 (5 bases). This TCR came from a woman in her forties or fifties in good health and CMV-seronegative. Sequencing input: PBMCs. DNA for the CDR3: TGTGCCAGCAGCCTTCGGGGGGGACTGAACACTGAAGCTTTCCTT. Amino acids: CASSLRGGLNTEAFL.